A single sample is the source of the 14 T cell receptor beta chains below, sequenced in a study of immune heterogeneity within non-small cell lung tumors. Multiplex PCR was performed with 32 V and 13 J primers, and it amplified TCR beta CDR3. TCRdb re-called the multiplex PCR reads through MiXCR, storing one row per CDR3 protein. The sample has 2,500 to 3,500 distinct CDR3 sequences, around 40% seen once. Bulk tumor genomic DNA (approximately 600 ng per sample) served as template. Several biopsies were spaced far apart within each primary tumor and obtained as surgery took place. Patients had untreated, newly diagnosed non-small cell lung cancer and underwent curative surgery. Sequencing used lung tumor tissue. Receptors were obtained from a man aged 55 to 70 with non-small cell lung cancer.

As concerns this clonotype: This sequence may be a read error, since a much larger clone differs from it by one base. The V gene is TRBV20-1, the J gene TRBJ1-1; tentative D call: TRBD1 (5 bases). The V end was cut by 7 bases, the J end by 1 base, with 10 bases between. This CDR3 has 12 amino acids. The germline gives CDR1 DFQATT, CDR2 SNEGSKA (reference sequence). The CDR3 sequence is CSGGAGNTEAFF. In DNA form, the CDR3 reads TGCAGTGGTGGGGCAGGGAACACTGAAGCTTTCTTT.

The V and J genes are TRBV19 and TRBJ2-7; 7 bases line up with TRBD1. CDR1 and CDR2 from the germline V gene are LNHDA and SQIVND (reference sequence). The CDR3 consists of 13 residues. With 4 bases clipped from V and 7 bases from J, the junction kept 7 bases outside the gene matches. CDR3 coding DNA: TGTGCCAGTAGTAAGACAGGGTTAGGGGAGCAGTACTTC. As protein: CASSKTGLGEQYF.

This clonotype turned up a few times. DNA for the CDR3: TGTGCCAGCAGTGGGGGCGGGGTTGGAGAAAAACTGTTTTTT. Protein product: CASSGGGVGEKLFF. The J gene is TRBJ1-4, the V gene TRBV6-1, with a tentative D call TRBD1 (5 bases). Between the trimmed V and J ends, which lost 4 bases and 8 bases, there was a span of 14 bases. The germline CDR1 and CDR2 sequences are MNHNS and SASEGT. This CDR3 spans 14 amino acids.

CDR3 coding DNA: TGTGCCAGTGGACTAGGTGGGAATGAGCAGTTCTTC. This translates into CASGLGGNEQFF. The genes are TRBV2 and TRBJ2-1; TRBD2 matches at 7 bases. V shed 9 bases, J shed 7 bases, and the junction held 6 bases outside the gene matches. This CDR3 region has 12 residues. Germline V gene lookup returns CDR1 SNHLY and CDR2 FYNNEI. The full variable domain, completed using reference TRBV2 and TRBJ2-1, is EPEVTQTPSHQVTQMGQEVILRCVPISNHLYFYWYRQILGQKVEFLVSFYNNEISEKSEIFDDQFSVERPDGSNFTLKIRSTKLEDSAMYFCASGLGGNEQFFGPGTRLTVL.

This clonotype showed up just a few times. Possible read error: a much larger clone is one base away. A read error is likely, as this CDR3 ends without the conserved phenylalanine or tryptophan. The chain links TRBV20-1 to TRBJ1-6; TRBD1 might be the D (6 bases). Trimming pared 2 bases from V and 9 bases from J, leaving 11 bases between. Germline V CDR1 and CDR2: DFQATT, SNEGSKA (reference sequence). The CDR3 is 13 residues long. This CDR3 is CSARQGLGSPLHL. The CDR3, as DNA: TGCAGTGCTAGACAGGGGTTAGGTTCACCCCTCCACCTT.

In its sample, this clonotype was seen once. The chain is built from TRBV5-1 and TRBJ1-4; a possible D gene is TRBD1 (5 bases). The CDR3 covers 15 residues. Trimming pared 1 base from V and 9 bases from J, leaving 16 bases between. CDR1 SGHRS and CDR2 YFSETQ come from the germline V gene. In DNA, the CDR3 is TGCGCCAGCAGCTTGAGGAGTACGGGGGGGAAAAAACTGTTTTTT. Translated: CASSLRSTGGKKLFF.

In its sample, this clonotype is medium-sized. The CDR3 DNA reads TGCAGTGCTAGAGGACAGGGTTCTGGGGCGGGGCACTACGAGCAGTACTTC. Its protein is CSARGQGSGAGHYEQYF. The chain employs TRBV20-1 and TRBJ2-7; weak D call: TRBD1 (7 bases). Germline V gene lookup returns CDR1 DFQATT and CDR2 SNEGSKA (reference sequence). V lost 1 base and J lost 3, with 22 bases in between. CDR3 size: 17 residues.

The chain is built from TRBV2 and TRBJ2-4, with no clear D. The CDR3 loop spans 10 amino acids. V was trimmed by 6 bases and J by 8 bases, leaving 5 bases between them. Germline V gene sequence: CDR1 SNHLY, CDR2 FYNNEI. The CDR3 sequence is CASSEHIQYF. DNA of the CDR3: TGTGCCAGCAGCGAGCACATTCAGTACTTC.

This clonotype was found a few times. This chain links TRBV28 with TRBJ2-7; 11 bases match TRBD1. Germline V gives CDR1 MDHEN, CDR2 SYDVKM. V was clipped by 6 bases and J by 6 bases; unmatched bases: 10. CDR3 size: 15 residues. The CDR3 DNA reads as TGTGCCAGCAGAGCCGGACCGGGGACAGGGGGCGAGCAGTACTTC. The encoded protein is CASRAGPGTGGEQYF. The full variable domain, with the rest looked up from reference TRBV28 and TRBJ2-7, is DVKVTQSSRYLVKRTGEKVFLECVQDMDHENMFWYRQDPGLGLRLIYFSYDVKMKEKGDIPEGYSVSREKKERFSLILESASTNQTSMYLCASRAGPGTGGEQYFGPGTRLTVT.

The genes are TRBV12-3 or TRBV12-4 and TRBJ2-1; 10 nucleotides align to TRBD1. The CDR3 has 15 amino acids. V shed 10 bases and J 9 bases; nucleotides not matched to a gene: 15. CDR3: CAILKGDRGLGEQFF. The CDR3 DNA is TGTGCCATTTTAAAGGGGGACAGGGGACTTGGTGAGCAGTTCTTC.

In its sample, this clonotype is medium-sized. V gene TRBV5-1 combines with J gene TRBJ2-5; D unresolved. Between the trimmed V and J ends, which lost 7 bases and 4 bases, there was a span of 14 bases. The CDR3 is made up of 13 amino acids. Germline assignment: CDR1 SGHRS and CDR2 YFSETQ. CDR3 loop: CASSSLSGETQYF. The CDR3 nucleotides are TGCGCCAGCTCCTCACTTTCGGGAGAGACCCAGTACTTC.

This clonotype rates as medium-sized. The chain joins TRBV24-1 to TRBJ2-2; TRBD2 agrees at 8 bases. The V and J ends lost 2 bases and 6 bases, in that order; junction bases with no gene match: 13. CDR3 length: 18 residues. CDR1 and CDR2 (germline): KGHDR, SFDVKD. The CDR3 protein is CATSDYFTGAGVSGELFF. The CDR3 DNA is TGTGCCACCAGTGATTACTTTACAGGAGCGGGAGTTTCCGGGGAGCTGTTTTTT.

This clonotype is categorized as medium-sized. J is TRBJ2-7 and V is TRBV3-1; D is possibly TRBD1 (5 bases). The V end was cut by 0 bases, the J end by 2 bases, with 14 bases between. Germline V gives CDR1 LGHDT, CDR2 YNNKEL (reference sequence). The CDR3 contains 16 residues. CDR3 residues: CASSQDINDRTYEQYV. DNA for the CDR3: TGTGCCAGCAGCCAAGATATAAATGACAGAACCTACGAGCAGTACGTC.

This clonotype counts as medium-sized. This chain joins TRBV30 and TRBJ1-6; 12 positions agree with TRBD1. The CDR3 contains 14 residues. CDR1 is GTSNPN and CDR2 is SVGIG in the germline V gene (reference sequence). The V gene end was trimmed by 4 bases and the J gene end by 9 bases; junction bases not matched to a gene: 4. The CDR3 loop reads CAWNRDRGLSPLHF. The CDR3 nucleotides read TGTGCCTGGAATAGGGACAGGGGGCTTTCACCCCTCCACTTT.